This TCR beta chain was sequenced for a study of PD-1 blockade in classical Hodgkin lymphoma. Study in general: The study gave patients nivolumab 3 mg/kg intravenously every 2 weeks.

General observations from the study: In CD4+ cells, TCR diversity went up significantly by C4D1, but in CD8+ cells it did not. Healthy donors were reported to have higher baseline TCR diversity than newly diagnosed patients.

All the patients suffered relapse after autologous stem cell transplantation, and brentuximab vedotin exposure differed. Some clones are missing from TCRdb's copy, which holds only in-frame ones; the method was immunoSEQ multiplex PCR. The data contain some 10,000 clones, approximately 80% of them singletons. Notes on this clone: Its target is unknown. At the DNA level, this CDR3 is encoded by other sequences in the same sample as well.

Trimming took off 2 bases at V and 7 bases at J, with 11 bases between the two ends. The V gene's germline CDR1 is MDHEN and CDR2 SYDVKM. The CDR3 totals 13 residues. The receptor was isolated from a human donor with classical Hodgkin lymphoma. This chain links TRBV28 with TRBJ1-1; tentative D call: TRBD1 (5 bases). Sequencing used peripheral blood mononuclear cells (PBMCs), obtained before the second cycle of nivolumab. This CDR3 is CASSLLGGVEAFF. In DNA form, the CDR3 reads TGTGCCAGCAGTTTACTGGGGGGGGTTGAAGCTTTCTTT. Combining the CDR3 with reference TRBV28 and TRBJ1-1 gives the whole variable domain DVKVTQSSRYLVKRTGEKVFLECVQDMDHENMFWYRQDPGLGLRLIYFSYDVKMKEKGDIPEGYSVSREKKERFSLILESASTNQTSMYLCASSLLGGVEAFFGQGTRLTVV.